These 26 T cell receptor beta chains originate from one sample sequenced in a study of blood T cell repertoires in COVID-19 (TCRdb year 2020). To prepare the library, the immunoSEQ multiplex PCR assay was applied. The clones in this table, taken by TCRdb from immuneACCESS, are in-frame only. Not every clone is retained; where verified, under half of the shortfall comes from an unresolved V gene, and the cause of the rest is unknown. For this sample the table gives about 230,000 clones, of which about nine tenths were detected only once. The ten most abundant clones make up roughly 4% of the sample. Sequenced material: PBMCs or T cells enriched from blood (not recorded which). The receptors come from a woman younger than 45 with acute COVID-19.

This clone was detected a few times. The V call is TRBV5-6, the J call TRBJ2-7; possible D gene TRBD1, 5 bases. This CDR3 is built from 15 residues. Germline CDR1 SGHDT, CDR2 YYEEEE. V was trimmed by 4 bases and J by 4 bases, leaving 18 bases between them. The DNA for the CDR3 is TGTGCCAGCAGCGGGGCCCTACGGGCGAATTACGAGCAGTACTTC. It codes for CASSGALRANYEQYF.

This clone appeared once. The chain has TRBV9 and TRBJ1-1; D uncertain. Between the trimmed V and J ends, which lost 4 bases and 6 bases, there was a span of 10 bases. CDR3 length: 12 residues. Looked up from germline, CDR1 is SGDLS and CDR2 is YYNGEE. For the CDR3, the DNA is TGTGCCAGCAGCCCCACCCCAGCTGAAGCTTTCTTT. This translates into CASSPTPAEAFF. The whole variable domain, remainder taken from reference TRBV9 and TRBJ1-1, is DSGVTQTPKHLITATGQRVTLRCSPRSGDLSVYWYQQSLDQGLQFLIQYYNGEERAKGNILERFSAQQFPDLHSELNLSSLELGDSALYFCASSPTPAEAFFGQGTRLTVV.

This chain uses TRBV5-1 with TRBJ1-2, with 8 bases fitting TRBD1. From germline, CDR1 is SGHRS and CDR2 YFSETQ. The V and J ends lost 4 bases and 6 bases, in that order; junction bases with no gene match: 11. The length of the CDR3 is 15 residues. The CDR3 nucleotides read TGCGCCAGCAGCCCGAGGCTACAGGGGGGAGATGGCTACACCTTC. Protein product: CASSPRLQGGDGYTF. Full variable domain (rest looked up from reference TRBV5-1 and TRBJ1-2): KAGVTQTPRYLIKTRGQQVTLSCSPISGHRSVSWYQQTPGQGLQFLFEYFSETQRNKGNFPGRFSGRQFSNSRSEMNVSTLELGDSALYLCASSPRLQGGDGYTFGSGTRLTVV.

The chain is built from TRBV2 and TRBJ2-3; D is perhaps TRBD1 (5 bases). V was cut by 7 bases and J by 0 bases, with 11 bases left in between. Germline loops: CDR1 SNHLY, CDR2 FYNNEI. CDR3 length: 14 residues. CDR3 DNA sequence: TGTGCCAGCACTTATAGGGGAAGCACAGATACGCAGTATTTT. This encodes CASTYRGSTDTQYF.

This chain joins TRBV19 and TRBJ2-3; TRBD1 aligns across 8 bases. In germline, CDR1 is LNHDA, CDR2 SQIVND (reference sequence). V shed 5 bases and J 6 bases; nucleotides not matched to a gene: 7. The CDR3 spans 14 residues. The CDR3 reads CASSHRTGRDTQYF. The CDR3 DNA follows: TGTGCCAGTAGTCACCGGACAGGGAGGGATACGCAGTATTTT.

This clone was seen just once. The V gene is TRBV9, the J gene TRBJ2-1; 9 bases are a match to TRBD2. The CDR3 spans 14 residues. Germline values: CDR1 SGDLS, CDR2 YYNGEE. J gave up 9 bases and V 2 bases, and 6 bases lay outside the gene matches. This chain's CDR3 is CASSVSGGLPEQFF. The CDR3 coding sequence is TGTGCCAGCAGCGTGAGCGGGGGGTTGCCTGAGCAGTTCTTC.

This clone occurred many times. The V call is TRBV3-1 (or the pseudogene TRBV3-2), the J call TRBJ2-6, with D perhaps TRBD1 (6 bases). The length of the CDR3 is 16 residues. V gave up 4 bases and J gave up 0 bases, with 10 bases separating them. Germline V gives CDR1 LGHDT, CDR2 YNNKEL (reference sequence). The CDR3 sequence is CASSLDRLSGANVLTF. The DNA of the CDR3 is TGTGCCAGCAGCCTTGACAGGCTCTCTGGGGCCAACGTCCTGACTTTC.

The rearrangement links TRBV7-9 to TRBJ1-1, with D perhaps matching TRBD1 (6 bases). V lost 5 bases to trimming and J lost 3 bases, with 13 bases between them. Per the germline V gene, CDR1 is SEHNR and CDR2 is FQNEAQ (reference sequence). The CDR3 covers 14 residues. CDR3 coding DNA: TGTGCCAGCAGCCGAACAGGGAGGGACACTGAAGCTTTCTTT. It is translated as CASSRTGRDTEAFF.

V gene TRBV2 combines with J gene TRBJ2-3; no firm D call. The CDR3 is 13 residues long. Germline-derived CDR1 and CDR2 are SNHLY and FYNNEI. V was cut by 3 bases and J by 6 bases, with 10 bases left in between. CDR3 sequence reads: CASSDGLEDTQYF. The CDR3 nucleotides read TGTGCCAGCAGTGACGGCTTGGAGGATACGCAGTATTTT.

The genes are TRBV10-3 and TRBJ2-2; D is uncertain. CDR1 is ENHRY and CDR2 is SYGVKD in the germline V gene. The CDR3 is made up of 13 amino acids. Trimming cost V 8 bases and J 5 bases, with 12 bases left between them. CDR3 sequence reads: CAIGTVRTGELFF. CDR3 bases: TGTGCCATCGGCACAGTTAGGACCGGGGAGCTGTTTTTT.

CDR3 residues: CATSRDTQRGPTYNEQFF. The CDR3, as DNA: TGTGCCACCAGCAGAGATACGCAGCGGGGGCCTACTTACAATGAGCAGTTCTTC. The rearrangement uses TRBV15 and TRBJ2-1; TRBD2 aligns across 8 bases. Germline CDR1 is LNHNV and CDR2 is YYDKDF (reference sequence). V lost 0 bases, J lost 4 bases, and 11 bases stayed unmatched. The CDR3 totals 18 residues.

This chain joins TRBV5-6 and TRBJ2-5; 7 nucleotides match TRBD2. V shed 2 bases and J 3 bases; nucleotides not matched to a gene: 10. CDR3 length: 16 residues. Germline CDR1 is SGHDT and CDR2 is YYEEEE. CDR3 region: CASSLVPVGGEETQYF. The CDR3 DNA follows: TGTGCCAGCAGCTTAGTCCCTGTTGGGGGGGAAGAGACCCAGTACTTC.

The sample holds a few counts of this clone. This chain joins TRBV27 and TRBJ1-5, with 7 bases aligning to TRBD1. Trimming cost V 1 base and J 0 bases; bases outside gene matches: 9. The germline CDR1 and CDR2 sequences are MNHEY and SMNVEV (reference sequence). This CDR3 has 18 residues. CDR3 nucleotides: TGTGCCAGCAGTTTATATGACAGGGCGGTTTTTAGCAATCAGCCCCAGCATTTT. As protein: CASSLYDRAVFSNQPQHF.

The DNA for the CDR3 is TGTGCCAGCAGTTTAGATACCGGGACAGGGGGTTCTGGGGCCAACGTCCTGACTTTC. Encoded protein: CASSLDTGTGGSGANVLTF. The chain uses TRBV27 and TRBJ2-6; 11 bases match TRBD1. Trimming cost V 2 bases and J 1 base; bases outside gene matches: 7. CDR1 is MNHEY, CDR2 SMNVEV, per germline (reference sequence). This CDR3 spans 19 amino acids.

The V gene is TRBV2, the J gene TRBJ1-2; 8 nucleotides agree with TRBD1. CDR1 and CDR2 from the germline V gene are SNHLY and FYNNEI. V was pared by 7 bases and J by 6 bases, with 4 bases of the junction left unmatched. The CDR3 runs to 12 residues. CDR3 residues: CASIRGRDGYTF. CDR3 in DNA: TGTGCCAGCATCAGGGGGCGGGATGGCTACACCTTC.

Here the CDR3 reads CASRGLGDRDSPLHF. The CDR3 nucleotides are TGCGCCAGCAGAGGCCTCGGGGACAGGGATTCACCCCTCCACTTT. The chain couples TRBV4-1 to TRBJ1-6, with 9 positions matching TRBD1. The germline CDR1 and CDR2 sequences are MGHRA and YSYEKL. The CDR3 sequence is 15 residues long. V dropped 6 bases and J dropped 8; count of bases not matched to a gene: 8.

The chain couples TRBV15 to TRBJ1-1, with D possibly being TRBD1 (5 bases). Germline V gives CDR1 LNHNV, CDR2 YYDKDF (reference sequence). The CDR3 runs 14 residues. V lost 0 bases and J lost 14, with 19 bases in between. CDR3 in amino acids: CATSRDLTRGGEFF. The DNA for the CDR3 is TGTGCCACCAGCAGAGATTTGACACGCGGGGGAGAGTTCTTT.

The V gene is TRBV2, the J gene TRBJ1-5, with 9 bases matching TRBD1. The germline CDR1 and CDR2 sequences are SNHLY and FYNNEI. The CDR3 runs to 14 residues. With 8 bases clipped from V and 7 bases from J, the junction kept 9 bases outside the gene matches. CDR3 DNA sequence: TGTGCCAGCGGAATGGACAGGGGAATACAGCCCCAGCATTTT. Its translation: CASGMDRGIQPQHF. The whole variable domain, remainder taken from reference TRBV2 and TRBJ1-5, is EPEVTQTPSHQVTQMGQEVILRCVPISNHLYFYWYRQILGQKVEFLVSFYNNEISEKSEIFDDQFSVERPDGSNFTLKIRSTKLEDSAMYFCASGMDRGIQPQHFGDGTRLSIL.

J is TRBJ2-7 and V is TRBV6-2 or TRBV6-3, with D unresolved. The CDR3 loop spans 11 amino acids. Looked up from germline, CDR1 is MNHEY and CDR2 is SVGEGT. Trimming stripped 3 bases from V and 4 bases from J, with 4 bases between. CDR3 loop: CASSYMYEQYF. In DNA form, the CDR3 reads TGTGCCAGCAGTTATATGTACGAGCAGTACTTC.

J is TRBJ2-6 and V is TRBV7-9, with TRBD1 matching over 7 bases. The ends lost 1 base at V and 0 bases at J; junction bases unmatched: 6. CDR1 and CDR2 (germline): SEHNR, FQNEAQ (reference sequence). The length of the CDR3 is 18 residues. CDR3 region: CASSLEAGGDSGANVLTF. CDR3 nucleotides: TGTGCCAGCAGCTTAGAAGCAGGGGGAGACTCTGGGGCCAACGTCCTGACTTTC.

The chain couples TRBV4-3 to TRBJ2-3; 9 bases align to TRBD2. Germline-derived CDR1 and CDR2 are LGHNA and YSLEER. J lost 2 bases, V lost 3 bases, and 9 bases had no gene match. This CDR3 has 17 residues. CDR3 protein: CASSQTAAGGPTDTQYF. The DNA for the CDR3 is TGCGCCAGCAGCCAGACCGCAGCGGGGGGCCCCACAGATACGCAGTATTTT.

The chain combines TRBV7-9 with TRBJ2-5; D might be TRBD1 (6 bases). The CDR3 extends over 18 amino acids. CDR1 and CDR2 (germline): SEHNR, FQNEAQ (reference sequence). V lost 4 bases to trimming and J lost 5 bases, with 26 bases between them. The CDR3 spells CASSSELPGDIFGETQYF. The CDR3 DNA follows: TGTGCCAGCAGCTCAGAGTTGCCCGGGGACATCTTCGGGGAGACCCAGTACTTC.

This clone was observed a single time. J is TRBJ2-1 and V is TRBV6-4, with a possible D match to TRBD1 (7 bases). Deletions cut 6 bases from V and 7 bases from J, with 22 bases between. CDR1 and CDR2 from the germline V gene are MRHNA and SNTAGT. This CDR3 has 16 residues. DNA of the CDR3: TGTGCCAGCAGCGACCCAGAGAGGGGGCTAGCGAATGAGCAGTTCTTC. Its protein product is CASSDPERGLANEQFF.

The J gene is TRBJ1-5, the V gene TRBV2, with D maybe TRBD1 (6 bases). V lost 1 base, J lost 3 bases, and 7 bases lay in between. CDR1 and CDR2 (germline): SNHLY, FYNNEI. The CDR3 runs 14 residues. DNA of the CDR3: TGTGCCAGCAGTGAAGACAGGGTCAATCAGCCCCAGCATTTT. This codes for CASSEDRVNQPQHF.

This clone was seen a few times. V and J are TRBV25-1 and TRBJ1-6, with D hard to call. Trimming removed 2 bases at V and 8 bases at J, with 16 bases between. The V gene's germline CDR1 is MGHDK and CDR2 SYGVNS. The CDR3 contains 16 residues. DNA of the CDR3: TGTGCCAGCAGTGAAAGTAGTTCTGGTGTATATTCACCCCTCCACTTT. It codes for CASSESSSGVYSPLHF.

The V call is TRBV5-6, the J call TRBJ2-7; 14 nucleotides agree with TRBD2. This CDR3 is built from 17 residues. Germline lookup yields CDR1 SGHDT and CDR2 YYEEEE. The V gene end was trimmed by 3 bases and the J gene end by 2 bases; junction bases not matched to a gene: 7. Here the CDR3 DNA reads TGTGCCAGCAGCTCAACCGGGACTAGCGGGGGAGCCTACGAGCAGTACTTC. Translated: CASSSTGTSGGAYEQYF.